Each of the 13 T cell receptor beta chains below was sequenced from the same sample in a study of blood T cell repertoires in COVID-19. Sequencing used immunoSEQ multiplex PCR; TCRdb keeps in-frame clones, though not all of them. This sample carries about 160,000 clones, 65% to 85% of them seen once, and the ten largest clones take around 3.5%. Sequenced input: peripheral blood. These receptor sequences come from a woman of 80 years or more with acute or convalescent COVID-19.

The chain links TRBV6-2 or TRBV6-3 to TRBJ2-3, with 9 bases aligning to TRBD2. This CDR3 is 17 amino acids long. V shed 5 bases and J 0 bases; nucleotides not matched to a gene: 9. Germline V lookup: CDR1 MNHEY, CDR2 SVGEGT. CDR3 in amino acids: CASSLLVTSGSTDTQYF. As DNA, the CDR3 is TGTGCCAGCAGTCTCCTCGTGACTAGCGGCAGCACAGATACGCAGTATTTT.

This sequence joins TRBV10-3 and TRBJ1-1; TRBD1 agrees at 7 bases. Germline V gene sequence: CDR1 ENHRY, CDR2 SYGVKD. CDR3 length: 12 amino acids. The V gene end was trimmed by 11 bases and the J gene end by 5 bases; junction bases not matched to a gene: 8. CDR3 loop: CAAADRETEAFF. CDR3 coding DNA: TGTGCCGCGGCTGACAGGGAGACTGAAGCTTTCTTT.

In its sample, this clone was seen a few times. The V call is TRBV27, the J call TRBJ1-2, with 9 positions matching TRBD1. Germline values: CDR1 MNHEY, CDR2 SMNVEV (reference sequence). With 6 bases clipped from V and 5 bases from J, the junction kept 10 bases outside the gene matches. The CDR3 sequence is 15 residues long. The CDR3 here is CASRSPTGGYYGYTF. For the CDR3, the DNA is TGTGCCAGCAGGTCACCAACAGGGGGCTATTATGGCTACACCTTC.

The chain couples TRBV2 to TRBJ1-2; the match to TRBD1 covers 11 bases. The germline CDR1 and CDR2 sequences are SNHLY and FYNNEI. V shed 6 bases and J 8 bases; nucleotides not matched to a gene: 5. There are 13 residues in the CDR3. CDR3 protein: CASRVDRGRGYTF. CDR3 DNA sequence: TGTGCCAGCAGAGTGGACAGGGGGCGAGGCTACACCTTC.

This clone came up a few times. CDR3 loop: CASSLEQNYGYTF. In DNA, the CDR3 is TGTGCCAGCAGCTTGGAACAGAACTATGGCTACACCTTC. This chain uses TRBV5-6 with TRBJ1-2; D gene uncertain. V lost 0 bases and J lost 2, with 5 bases in between. The CDR3 is 13 residues long. The germline CDR1 and CDR2 sequences are SGHDT and YYEEEE.

This chain joins TRBV15 and TRBJ1-4, with TRBD1 matching over 10 bases. CDR1 and CDR2 from the germline V gene are LNHNV and YYDKDF (reference sequence). This CDR3 comprises 12 residues. V lost 3 bases, J lost 16 bases, and 5 bases stayed unmatched. Here the CDR3 reads CATSRETGGEFF. In nucleotides, the CDR3 is TGTGCCACCAGCAGGGAGACAGGGGGCGAGTTTTTT.

This chain joins TRBV2 and TRBJ1-2; 11 bases agree with TRBD1. V lost 6 bases, J lost 2 bases, and 5 bases stayed unmatched. CDR1 is SNHLY, CDR2 FYNNEI, per germline. This CDR3 spans 15 amino acids. Written as DNA, the CDR3 is TGTGCCAGCAGAAGGACAGGGGGCGGAAACTATGGCTACACCTTC. It is translated as CASRRTGGGNYGYTF.

V usage is TRBV6-6 and J usage is TRBJ1-6; D may be TRBD1 (6 bases). The V gene's germline CDR1 is MNHNY and CDR2 SVGAGI (reference sequence). V lost 2 bases and J 9 bases, leaving 11 bases between the germline ends. The length of the CDR3 is 14 residues. CDR3 region: CASSYRDNPSPLHF. CDR3 sequence (DNA): TGTGCCAGCAGTTACCGGGACAATCCTTCACCCCTCCACTTT.

In its sample, this clone was seen a few times. The V and J genes are TRBV7-9 and TRBJ2-5; TRBD1 might be the D (7 bases). This CDR3 spans 17 amino acids. Germline V gene sequence: CDR1 SEHNR, CDR2 FQNEAQ (reference sequence). The V gene lost 5 bases and the J gene lost 5 bases, with 24 bases spanning the gap. The CDR3: CASSTRFGSAGGETQYF. DNA for the CDR3: TGTGCCAGCAGCACCCGGTTCGGTTCGGCAGGGGGGGAGACCCAGTACTTC.

The chain links TRBV27 to TRBJ2-1; D gene unclear. Germline V gene data show CDR1 as MNHEY and CDR2 as SMNVEV (reference sequence). V was shortened by 0 bases and J by 0 bases, with 18 bases between the two germline ends. The CDR3 loop spans 19 amino acids. This CDR3 reads CASSLSPFWHLDSYNEQFF. CDR3 sequence (DNA): TGTGCCAGCAGTTTATCCCCGTTTTGGCATCTAGACTCCTACAATGAGCAGTTCTTC.

CDR3 DNA: TGTGCCAGCAGGAAAGGACTAGCGGGAGTCAATGAGCAGTTCTTC. It translates to CASRKGLAGVNEQFF. The chain has TRBV3-1 (or the pseudogene TRBV3-2) and TRBJ2-1, with TRBD2 identical over 13 bases. Germline CDR1 and CDR2: LGHDT and YNNKEL (reference sequence). This CDR3 is 15 amino acids long. Losses at the gene ends were 6 bases for V and 6 bases for J; bases not matched to a gene: 5.

The V gene is TRBV11-2, the J gene TRBJ2-3; TRBD2 aligns across 12 bases. The trim removed 0 bases at V and 6 bases at J, leaving 10 bases unmatched. Germline V gives CDR1 SGHAT, CDR2 FQNNGV. The CDR3 is 18 residues long. The CDR3 DNA follows: TGTGCCAGCAGCTTAGATCCTAGCGGGAGGGCCATCTCTGATACGCAGTATTTT. It yields the protein CASSLDPSGRAISDTQYF.

With respect to this clone: One end of the junction does not line up with germline, which may come from a read error. This chain joins TRBV7-7 and TRBJ2-3; 9 bases line up with TRBD1. Germline CDR1 is SSHAT and CDR2 is FNYEAQ (reference sequence). This CDR3 is 15 amino acids long. The CDR3 DNA is TGTGCTAGCAGTCCCGGACAGGGGAGCACAGATACGCAGTATTTT. As protein: CASSPGQGSTDTQYF.